This TCR beta chain stems from a study of T cells in Graves' hyperthyroidism and ophthalmopathy. Findings and caveats of the study: In blood, most of the thyroid clonotypes expanded above 0.001 were also present.

Absent ophthalmopathy progression within 18 months defined stable Graves' hyperthyroidism. The diagnoses drew upon clinical symptoms, serum thyroxine and TRAb, thyroid ultrasound and orbital computed tomography. Researchers took RNA transcripts and amplified the TCR beta CDR3 regions from them. With the HTBI primer set, the TCR CDR3 went through a first round of RT-PCR. TCRdb independently ran MiXCR on the multiplex PCR reads; one entry per CDR3 protein. The sample consists of nearly 750,000 distinct CDR3 sequences, over 35% of them appearing once. On this clonotype itself: Its specificity is unknown.

The V gene lost 5 bases and the J gene lost 3 bases, with 13 bases spanning the gap. The CDR3 contains 14 residues. Sequences were obtained from blood. V is TRBV12-3 or TRBV12-4 and J is TRBJ2-5; the D is unclear. This clonotype was obtained from a woman aged 40-49 years with Graves' hyperthyroidism. For the CDR3, the DNA is TGTGCCAGCAGTCCCAAGGGTGGTGAAGAGACCCAGTACTTC. It codes for CASSPKGGEETQYF.